The 6 T cell receptor beta chains presented below share a single source sample, sequenced in a study of blood T cell repertoires in COVID-19 (dated by TCRdb to 2020 to 2022). The method was the immunoSEQ multiplex PCR assay. TCRdb re-hosts the immuneACCESS table, in-frame sequences only. Its copies lack some clones; in the studies checked, an unresolved V gene accounts for under half of them, and the cause for the rest is not known. This sample lists about 74,000 clones; around nine tenths were detected once. Jointly, the top ten make up 2.5% to 3% of the sample. The sample taken for sequencing was peripheral blood. The receptors come from a man in his sixties or seventies with active or convalescent COVID-19.

This clone came up a few times. V usage is TRBV7-2 and J usage is TRBJ2-1; D may be TRBD2 (5 bases). CDR1 is SGHTA and CDR2 is FQGNSA in the germline V gene. The CDR3 is 12 residues long. V lost 5 bases and J lost 10, with 12 bases in between. CDR3 loop: CASSPSRAEQFF. The CDR3 DNA follows: TGTGCCAGCAGCCCATCGAGGGCGGAGCAGTTCTTC.

The rearrangement joins TRBV3-1 (or the pseudogene TRBV3-2) to TRBJ2-5; 10 nucleotides agree with TRBD1. This CDR3 has 17 residues. The germline V gene has CDR1 LGHDT and CDR2 YNNKEL (reference sequence). Germline trimming cut 2 bases from V and 3 bases from J; bases unmatched to any gene: 9. As DNA, the CDR3 is TGTGCCAGCAGCCAATTGACAGGGGGCATTTTGGAAGAGACCCAGTACTTC. Its translation is CASSQLTGGILEETQYF.

J is TRBJ2-5 and V is TRBV6-4, with 11 positions matching TRBD2. CDR1 is MRHNA, CDR2 SNTAGT, per germline. The CDR3 spans 15 residues. The V gene end was trimmed by 4 bases and the J gene end by 3 bases; junction bases not matched to a gene: 4. CDR3 in DNA: TGTGCCAGCAGTGTTGGTAGCGGGGGGGAAGAGACCCAGTACTTC. It codes for CASSVGSGGEETQYF.

The chain is built from TRBV7-6 and TRBJ2-2; TRBD2 agrees at 7 bases. Germline trimming cut 5 bases from V and 3 bases from J; bases unmatched to any gene: 12. CDR1 is SGHVS and CDR2 is FNYEAQ in the germline V gene. CDR3 length: 17 amino acids. The CDR3 DNA is TGTGCCAGCAGCCCTAGAGGGGCGGGAGCGGACACCGGGGAGCTGTTTTTT. It is translated as CASSPRGAGADTGELFF. The full variable domain, its missing parts supplied by reference TRBV7-6 and TRBJ2-2, is GAGVSQSPRYKVTKRGQDVALRCDPISGHVSLYWYRQALGQGPEFLTYFNYEAQQDKSGLPNDRFSAERPEGSISTLTIQRTEQRDSAMYRCASSPRGAGADTGELFFGEGSRLTVL.

The rearrangement joins TRBV2 to TRBJ2-7, with D possibly TRBD1 on 5 matching bases. Germline CDR1 reads SNHLY; CDR2 reads FYNNEI. The ends were cut back, 2 bases at V and 2 bases at J, with 13 bases in the middle. CDR3 length: 15 amino acids. The CDR3 nucleotides are TGTGCCAGCAGTGAATCAGGGATCGTGACCTACGAGCAGTACTTC. It is translated as CASSESGIVTYEQYF. Full variable domain (remainder filled in from reference TRBV2 and TRBJ2-7): EPEVTQTPSHQVTQMGQEVILRCVPISNHLYFYWYRQILGQKVEFLVSFYNNEISEKSEIFDDQFSVERPDGSNFTLKIRSTKLEDSAMYFCASSESGIVTYEQYFGPGTRLTVT.

This clone came up once. The V call is TRBV9, the J call TRBJ1-3, with D unresolved. The CDR3 spans 16 residues. The V end lost 0 bases, the J end lost 4 bases, and 14 bases lay between the germline ends. The V gene's germline CDR1 is SGDLS and CDR2 YYNGEE. In DNA, the CDR3 is TGTGCCAGCAGCGTAGGTGCGGGCAGCGGGGGAAACACCATATATTTT. Amino acids: CASSVGAGSGGNTIYF. The entire variable domain, with the rest obtained from reference TRBV9 and TRBJ1-3, is as follows: DSGVTQTPKHLITATGQRVTLRCSPRSGDLSVYWYQQSLDQGLQFLIQYYNGEERAKGNILERFSAQQFPDLHSELNLSSLELGDSALYFCASSVGAGSGGNTIYFGEGSWLTVV.